This T cell receptor beta chain was recorded in a study of blood T cell repertoires in COVID-19. Study details: Samples came from the United States, Italy and Spain, spanning acute and convalescent COVID-19.

TCRdb's table, derived via immunoSEQ multiplex PCR, lists solely in-frame clones and lacks some. The sample lists some 120,000 clones, 70% to 90% occurring once. Germline V gives CDR1 LNHDA, CDR2 SQIVND (reference sequence). CDR3 length: 15 amino acids. Trimming shortened V by 10 bases and J by 2 bases, and 18 bases separated the two germline ends. V gene TRBV19 combines with J gene TRBJ2-1; D gene unclear. The sequenced sample was peripheral blood. The receptor's source is a man aged 45 to 65 with acute or convalescent COVID-19. The CDR3 DNA sequence: TGTGCCACCTCCGAAGACTTTGATCCCTACAATGAGCAGTTCTTC. Translating it yields CATSEDFDPYNEQFF.